The 31 T cell receptor beta chains in this list originate from one sample, sequenced in a study of T-cell reconstitution after alpha-beta-depleted transplantation in children. A TCRbeta library incorporating unique molecular identifiers was prepared. TCRdb re-derived calls from the PCR reads in MiXCR, one entry per CDR3 protein. The sample consists of around 600,000 distinct CDR3 sequences, roughly 24% of them appearing once. The sequencing used PBMCs, mostly from graft donor cells, collected 360 days after TCRalphabeta/CD19-depleted stem cell transplant. These receptors were obtained from a boy younger than two who had a stem cell transplant for acute myeloid leukemia, so the T cells may come from the graft donor.

This clonotype was found a few times. The chain couples TRBV7-2 to TRBJ1-1; the D gene is possibly TRBD1 (6 bases). With 2 bases removed from V and 8 bases from J, the gap between germline ends came to 15 bases. Germline assignment: CDR1 SGHTA and CDR2 FQGNSA. This CDR3 comprises 14 residues. CDR3 region: CASSLWIGQSEAFF. The CDR3 bases are TGTGCCAGCAGCTTATGGATCGGACAGAGCGAAGCTTTCTTT.

This clonotype was recorded only once. V is TRBV9 and J is TRBJ1-3, with D maybe TRBD1 (5 bases). V shed 4 bases and J shed 9 bases, with 17 bases lying between them. The germline CDR1 and CDR2 sequences are SGDLS and YYNGEE. The CDR3 runs 14 residues. The CDR3: CASSSPVLGGTIYF. The CDR3 DNA is TGTGCCAGCAGCTCCCCCGTCCTTGGGGGCACCATATATTTT. The whole variable domain, filled in from reference TRBV9 and TRBJ1-3, reads DSGVTQTPKHLITATGQRVTLRCSPRSGDLSVYWYQQSLDQGLQFLIQYYNGEERAKGNILERFSAQQFPDLHSELNLSSLELGDSALYFCASSSPVLGGTIYFGEGSWLTVV.

This clonotype was recorded a few times. CDR3: CASSLDPIRGEQYF. CDR3 nucleotides: TGTGCCAGCAGCTTGGACCCCATCAGGGGCGAGCAGTACTTC. V usage is TRBV7-2 and J usage is TRBJ2-7; TRBD1 might be the D (6 bases). The V gene's germline CDR1 is SGHTA and CDR2 FQGNSA. V dropped 3 bases and J dropped 6 bases, with 15 bases sitting between them. The CDR3 sequence is 14 residues long.

The rearrangement links TRBV2 to TRBJ2-3; TRBD1 might be the D (7 bases). V shed 3 bases and J shed 2 bases, with 12 bases lying between them. CDR1 and CDR2 from the germline V gene are SNHLY and FYNNEI. The CDR3 sequence is 15 residues long. The CDR3 DNA follows: TGTGCCAGCAGTGAGGAGGGACAGTACACAGATACGCAGTATTTT. Protein product: CASSEEGQYTDTQYF.

The gene calls are TRBV11-3 and TRBJ2-5; TRBD1 is a possible D gene (6 bases). The CDR3 is 14 amino acids. V lost 4 bases to trimming and J lost 5 bases, with 14 bases between them. From germline, CDR1 is SGHNT and CDR2 YENEEA. Written as DNA, the CDR3 is TGTGCCAGCAGCTCAGCTACAGGGTACGAGACCCAGTACTTC. Its protein product is CASSSATGYETQYF.

This clonotype was seen a few times. The J gene is TRBJ2-3, the V gene TRBV6-5; TRBD2 matches at 10 bases. After removal of 0 bases from V and 4 bases from J, the junction contained 7 bases not matched to a gene. Germline lookup yields CDR1 MNHEY and CDR2 SVGAGI. This CDR3 has 17 residues. The CDR3 spells CASSYSTSGSTADTQYF. CDR3 in DNA: TGTGCCAGCAGTTACTCGACTAGCGGGTCAACTGCAGATACGCAGTATTTT.

This clonotype was counted only a few times. This chain connects TRBV5-5 to TRBJ2-3; tentatively, D is TRBD1 (6 bases). The CDR3 loop spans 15 amino acids. Trimming shortened V by 3 bases and J by 2 bases, and 13 bases separated the two germline ends. The germline V gene encodes CDR1 SGHKS and CDR2 YYEKEE (reference sequence). CDR3 protein: CASSCRGPNTDTQYF. As DNA, the CDR3 is TGTGCCAGCAGCTGCAGGGGCCCTAACACAGATACGCAGTATTTT.

This rearrangement joins TRBV28 to TRBJ1-4, with D unresolved. Germline assignment: CDR1 MDHEN and CDR2 SYDVKM. CDR3 length: 14 amino acids. The ends were cut back, 2 bases at V and 0 bases at J, with 4 bases in the middle. In nucleotides, the CDR3 is TGTGCCAGCAGTTTAACCTCAACTAATGAAAAACTGTTTTTT. Its translation: CASSLTSTNEKLFF. Drawing the rest from reference TRBV28 and TRBJ1-4, the complete variable domain is DVKVTQSSRYLVKRTGEKVFLECVQDMDHENMFWYRQDPGLGLRLIYFSYDVKMKEKGDIPEGYSVSREKKERFSLILESASTNQTSMYLCASSLTSTNEKLFFGSGTQLSVL.

A single count supports this clonotype. The chain couples TRBV18 to TRBJ1-1; the D is unclear. In germline, CDR1 is KGHSH, CDR2 LQKENI. The CDR3 is 14 residues long. V gave up 3 bases and J gave up 7 bases, with 15 bases separating them. This CDR3 reads CASSPGDSALEAFF. CDR3 nucleotide sequence: TGTGCCAGCTCACCTGGAGATTCTGCCCTTGAAGCTTTCTTT. Full variable domain (missing parts from reference TRBV18 and TRBJ1-1): NAGVMQNPRHLVRRRGQEARLRCSPMKGHSHVYWYRQLPEEGLKFMVYLQKENIIDESGMPKERFSAEFPKEGPSILRIQQVVRGDSAAYFCASSPGDSALEAFFGQGTRLTVV.

This chain joins TRBV2 and TRBJ1-2; perhaps TRBD1 as D (5 bases). The V gene lost 3 bases and the J gene lost 0 bases, with 14 bases spanning the gap. This CDR3 region has 16 residues. The germline V gene has CDR1 SNHLY and CDR2 FYNNEI. The CDR3 sequence is CASSERGLEPNYGYTF. CDR3 DNA sequence: TGTGCCAGCAGTGAGCGGGGCTTGGAGCCTAACTATGGCTACACCTTC.

This clonotype was found many times. CDR3 nucleotide sequence: TGTGCCAGCAGCCTGTGGACAGAAGAGACCCAGTACTTC. Its protein product is CASSLWTEETQYF. J is TRBJ2-5 and V is TRBV3-1; possible D gene TRBD1, 6 bases. The CDR3 totals 13 residues. The ends were cut back, 4 bases at V and 3 bases at J, with 9 bases in the middle. Germline CDR1 LGHDT, CDR2 YNNKEL (reference sequence).

This clonotype was seen more than once but under ten times. This rearrangement joins TRBV27 to TRBJ1-6; D gene unclear. V lost 1 base, J lost 7 bases, and 5 bases lay in between. The CDR3 spans 13 residues. Germline V gene lookup returns CDR1 MNHEY and CDR2 SMNVEV (reference sequence). DNA of the CDR3: TGTGCCAGCAGTTTATTCGGGAATTCACCCCTCCACTTT. Its translation: CASSLFGNSPLHF.

The chain links TRBV15 to TRBJ2-5; D uncertain. CDR3 length: 13 amino acids. The V gene's germline CDR1 is LNHNV and CDR2 YYDKDF (reference sequence). Trimming left V 5 bases short and J 2 bases short, with 9 bases between. The CDR3 spells CATSRDNQETQYF. The CDR3 coding sequence is TGTGCCACCAGCCGCGACAATCAAGAGACCCAGTACTTC. The whole variable domain, remainder taken from reference TRBV15 and TRBJ2-5, is DAMVIQNPRYQVTQFGKPVTLSCSQTLNHNVMYWYQQKSSQAPKLLFHYYDKDFNNEADTPDNFQSRRPNTSFCFLDIRSPGLGDTAMYLCATSRDNQETQYFGPGTRLLVL.

The table lists this clonotype with a count of one. The chain links TRBV20-1 to TRBJ1-1; D is undetermined. The CDR3 loop spans 13 amino acids. Germline V CDR1 and CDR2: DFQATT, SNEGSKA (reference sequence). The V end lost 5 bases, the J end lost 3 bases, and 13 bases lay between the germline ends. CDR3 loop: CSAGERLHTEAFF. As DNA, the CDR3 is TGCAGTGCTGGGGAGCGGCTACACACTGAAGCTTTCTTT.

This clonotype was observed at least ten times. The chain carries TRBV20-1 and TRBJ2-7; no reliable D call. Trimming cost V 2 bases and J 3 bases, with 5 bases left between them. CDR1 and CDR2 (germline): DFQATT, SNEGSKA (reference sequence). The CDR3 extends over 11 amino acids. The CDR3 DNA follows: TGCAGTGCTAGACAGGACTACGAGCAGTACGTC. The encoded protein is CSARQDYEQYV.

This clonotype was picked up a small number of times. The CDR3 DNA reads as TGTGCCAGCAGCTGGGACAGGGGGCGCAGACACTATGGCTACACCTTC. Its protein product is CASSWDRGRRHYGYTF. The chain recombines TRBV7-2 with TRBJ1-2; 12 bases map to TRBD1. The germline V gene has CDR1 SGHTA and CDR2 FQGNSA. The V and J ends lost 4 bases and 3 bases, in that order; junction bases with no gene match: 6. The CDR3 totals 16 residues.

The J gene is TRBJ2-2, the V gene TRBV7-9; D gene unclear. Trimming left V 9 bases short and J 1 base short, with 12 bases between. This CDR3 is 14 amino acids long. Looked up from germline, CDR1 is SEHNR and CDR2 is FQNEAQ (reference sequence). CDR3 nucleotides: TGTGCCAGTTCTCCGCCAGGGAACACCGGGGAGCTGTTTTTT. Translation: CASSPPGNTGELFF.

This clonotype was seen many times. The gene calls are TRBV19 and TRBJ2-1, with unresolved D. This CDR3 has 14 amino acids. Germline values: CDR1 LNHDA, CDR2 SQIVND (reference sequence). The germline V and J ends were trimmed by 5 bases and 5 bases, with 13 bases remaining between them. The CDR3 coding sequence is TGTGCCAGTAGTCCCGGCTCCCATAACAATGAGCAGTTCTTC. Its translation is CASSPGSHNNEQFF.

This clonotype was observed a few times. The chain couples TRBV20-1 to TRBJ1-1, with a possible D match to TRBD1 (6 bases). The CDR3 has 13 residues. Trimming shortened V by 2 bases and J by 3 bases, and 10 bases separated the two germline ends. CDR1 and CDR2 from the germline V gene are DFQATT and SNEGSKA (reference sequence). CDR3 sequence: CSARLGADTEAFF. The CDR3 bases are TGCAGTGCTAGATTGGGGGCCGACACTGAAGCTTTCTTT.

This clonotype was observed a handful of times. The chain uses TRBV5-5 and TRBJ2-5, with D perhaps matching TRBD1 (6 bases). V shed 0 bases and J shed 5 bases, with 11 bases lying between them. Germline assignment: CDR1 SGHKS and CDR2 YYEKEE (reference sequence). The CDR3 runs 14 residues. As DNA, the CDR3 is TGTGCCAGCAGCTTGGCCAGGGGCAAGGAGACCCAGTACTTC. This encodes CASSLARGKETQYF.

This chain joins TRBV20-1 and TRBJ2-7; D ambiguous. This CDR3 region has 11 residues. With 6 bases removed from V and 4 bases from J, the gap between germline ends came to 10 bases. Germline assignment: CDR1 DFQATT and CDR2 SNEGSKA (reference sequence). CDR3 sequence (DNA): TGCAGTGCCACCGACACTTACGAGCAGTACTTC. Residues: CSATDTYEQYF.

The chain combines TRBV6-5 with TRBJ2-7, with D hard to call. Trimming removed 2 bases from V and 9 bases from J, with 5 bases in between. The germline CDR1 and CDR2 sequences are MNHEY and SVGAGI. The CDR3 has 10 residues. CDR3 region: CASSYGVQYV. The CDR3 nucleotides read TGTGCCAGCAGTTACGGGGTGCAGTACGTC.

Turning to this clonotype: One end of the junction varies from germline; a read error may be responsible. In DNA form, the CDR3 reads TGCGCCAGCAGTTTGGAAGGGTATGGGGCCAACGTCCTGACTTTC. Its translation is CASSLEGYGANVLTF. The chain has TRBV5-1 and TRBJ2-6, with D unresolved. Germline CDR1 reads SGHRS; CDR2 reads YFSETQ. This CDR3 region has 15 residues. Full variable domain (remainder filled in from reference TRBV5-1 and TRBJ2-6): KAGVTQTPRYLIKTRGQQVTLSCSPISGHRSVSWYQQTPGQGLQFLFEYFSETQRNKGNFPGRFSGRQFSNSRSEMNVSTLELGDSALYLCASSLEGYGANVLTFGAGSRLTVL.

The CDR3 coding sequence is TGTGCCAGCAGTCTGGGCTACCGGGAGACCCAGTACTTC. This encodes CASSLGYRETQYF. The chain links TRBV12-3 or TRBV12-4 to TRBJ2-5; D is unresolved. The CDR3 runs 13 residues. Trimming left V 5 bases short and J 5 bases short, with 12 bases between.

This clonotype has just a few counts. The rearrangement joins TRBV12-3 or TRBV12-4 to TRBJ1-5; D is unclear. The CDR3 runs 11 residues. The V end lost 5 bases, the J end lost 4 bases, and 3 bases lay between the germline ends. The CDR3, as DNA: TGTGCCAGCAGTCATAATCAGCCCCAGCATTTT. It codes for CASSHNQPQHF.

This clonotype showed up just a few times. The rearrangement uses TRBV11-2 and TRBJ2-7, with 7 bases lining up with TRBD1. V lost 1 base, J lost 6 bases, and 9 bases stayed unmatched. Germline CDR1 reads SGHAT; CDR2 reads FQNNGV. The CDR3 is made up of 15 amino acids. The CDR3 is CASSLGGPRGREQYV. Here the CDR3 DNA reads TGTGCCAGCAGCTTAGGAGGCCCGAGGGGGCGCGAGCAGTACGTC.

This chain uses TRBV29-1 with TRBJ2-7; TRBD2 matches 9 bases. The CDR3 totals 14 residues. The V gene's germline CDR1 is SQVTM and CDR2 ANQGSEA. With 8 bases clipped from V and 4 bases from J, the junction kept 12 bases outside the gene matches. The CDR3 sequence: CSPTEREDEYEQYV. CDR3 sequence (DNA): TGCAGCCCGACTGAGCGGGAGGACGAGTACGAGCAGTACGTC.

This clonotype was recorded many times. This chain uses TRBV20-1 with TRBJ1-2; D ambiguous. This CDR3 has 14 residues. Germline lookup yields CDR1 DFQATT and CDR2 SNEGSKA (reference sequence). V dropped 2 bases and J dropped 0 bases, with 10 bases sitting between them. CDR3 residues: CSARSGLANYGYTF. CDR3 in DNA: TGCAGTGCTAGATCTGGGCTAGCTAACTATGGCTACACCTTC.

This clonotype came up many times. The CDR3 sequence: CASSLAERDNEQFF. The CDR3 DNA sequence: TGTGCCAGCAGCTTAGCAGAGAGAGACAATGAGCAGTTCTTC. V and J are TRBV7-9 and TRBJ2-1; D ambiguous. Trimming took 0 bases from V and 5 from J, leaving 8 bases between them. The CDR3 is 14 residues long. The germline gives CDR1 SEHNR, CDR2 FQNEAQ (reference sequence).

This rearrangement joins TRBV6-1 to TRBJ2-1; TRBD2 is a possible D gene (6 bases). Germline CDR1 reads MNHNS; CDR2 reads SASEGT. This CDR3 has 14 amino acids. The ends were cut back, 8 bases at V and 1 base at J, with 12 bases in the middle. CDR3 loop: CASRGILSYNEQFF. DNA of the CDR3: TGTGCCAGCCGCGGGATTCTTTCCTACAATGAGCAGTTCTTC.

The chain is built from TRBV29-1 and TRBJ2-3; 7 bases agree with TRBD1. The V gene end was trimmed by 5 bases and the J gene end by 0 bases; junction bases not matched to a gene: 14. Germline values: CDR1 SQVTM, CDR2 ANQGSEA. The CDR3 extends over 17 amino acids. The CDR3 DNA sequence: TGCAGCGTTACCGGGACAGCCAAGATATCTAGCACAGATACGCAGTATTTT. Its protein product is CSVTGTAKISSTDTQYF.